The 11 T cell receptor beta chains below were found in one sample sequenced in a study of CD8 T cells in Susac syndrome (dated by TCRdb to the late 2010s). Library preparation employed the immunoSEQ multiplex PCR assay. RNA was extracted with the RNeasy kit and about 0.45 to 1 ug was reverse transcribed using random hexamers. TCRdb reran the public reads through fastp at Q25 and MiXCR, keeping productive beta chains. Rows with a matching CDR3 protein are joined into one entry that keeps the most common DNA and genes. The sample table lists roughly 200,000 distinct CDR3 sequences, 95% of them with a count of one. Clones ranked in the top ten supply 0.095% to 0.12% of the sample. The sequenced material came from CD4+ T cells from PBMCs. The source is a human donor in good health.

The J gene is TRBJ1-4, the V gene TRBV6-5; tentative D call: TRBD1 (6 bases). The CDR3 has 14 residues. V lost 6 bases and J 6 bases, leaving 14 bases between the germline ends. The V gene's germline CDR1 is MNHEY and CDR2 SVGAGI. In DNA form, the CDR3 reads TGTGCCAGCAGAAGACAGGTTGGGGATGAAAAACTGTTTTTT. Residues: CASRRQVGDEKLFF.

This chain uses TRBV7-9 with TRBJ2-3, with 11 bases that match TRBD2. The length of the CDR3 is 14 residues. From germline, CDR1 is SEHNR and CDR2 FQNEAQ (reference sequence). V shed 10 bases, J shed 5 bases, and the junction held 8 bases outside the gene matches. The CDR3 protein is CANGLAGGGDTQYF. As DNA, the CDR3 is TGTGCCAACGGCCTAGCGGGAGGTGGAGATACGCAGTATTTT.

The CDR3: CASRGGTLDQPQHF. CDR3 DNA sequence: TGTGCCAGCAGGGGGGGGACATTGGATCAGCCCCAGCATTTT. The chain carries TRBV6-5 and TRBJ1-5, with D perhaps TRBD1 (6 bases). Germline CDR1 is MNHEY and CDR2 is SVGAGI. Deletions cut 6 bases from V and 5 bases from J, with 14 bases between. CDR3 length: 14 residues.

The chain links TRBV30 to TRBJ1-2; weak D call: TRBD1 (5 bases). V was shortened by 3 bases and J by 6 bases, with 11 bases between the two germline ends. This CDR3 is 12 amino acids long. The germline gives CDR1 GTSNPN, CDR2 SVGIG (reference sequence). The CDR3 spells CAWSQRGDGYTF. The CDR3 DNA follows: TGTGCCTGGAGCCAGAGGGGTGATGGCTACACCTTC.

This chain links TRBV20-1 with TRBJ2-3; D is perhaps TRBD2 (5 bases). The V end lost 0 bases, the J end lost 2 bases, and 12 bases lay between the germline ends. The CDR3 has 15 residues. Germline V gene lookup returns CDR1 DFQATT and CDR2 SNEGSKA (reference sequence). The CDR3 loop reads CSARDRVGITDTQYF. CDR3 sequence (DNA): TGCAGTGCTAGAGATCGGGTCGGGATCACAGATACGCAGTATTTT.

The J gene is TRBJ1-1, the V gene TRBV6-5, with D possibly TRBD1 on 5 matching bases. Trimming took 0 bases from V and 5 from J, leaving 13 bases between them. Germline CDR1 reads MNHEY; CDR2 reads SVGAGI. The CDR3 is 15 residues long. The chain's CDR3 is CASSYSRRGSTEAFF. The CDR3 DNA reads TGTGCCAGCAGTTACTCTCGGAGGGGTAGTACTGAAGCTTTCTTT.

The V and J genes are TRBV20-1 and TRBJ2-3; no clear D. Germline CDR1 is DFQATT and CDR2 is SNEGSKA (reference sequence). This CDR3 spans 12 amino acids. The V and J ends lost 3 bases and 5 bases respectively, with 9 bases between them. The CDR3 loop reads CSARLGEDTQYF. The CDR3, as DNA: TGCAGTGCTAGGTTAGGAGAAGATACGCAGTATTTT.

The rearrangement links TRBV20-1 to TRBJ2-2; D could derive from TRBD1 or TRBD2 (5 bases each). Trimming took off 6 bases at V and 0 bases at J, with 8 bases between the two ends. Germline V lookup: CDR1 DFQATT, CDR2 SNEGSKA (reference sequence). This CDR3 has 13 residues. The CDR3, as DNA: TGCAGTGCGAGGGACCCGAACACCGGGGAGCTGTTTTTT. It codes for CSARDPNTGELFF.

The gene calls are TRBV19 and TRBJ1-1, with TRBD1 identical over 9 bases. This CDR3 has 13 residues. The germline gives CDR1 LNHDA, CDR2 SQIVND (reference sequence). With 4 bases clipped from V and 6 bases from J, the junction kept 3 bases outside the gene matches. CDR3 residues: CASSRTGVAEAFF. The CDR3 DNA follows: TGTGCCAGTAGTAGGACAGGGGTAGCTGAAGCTTTCTTT.

The J gene is TRBJ1-5, the V gene TRBV29-1; possible D gene TRBD1, 6 bases. CDR3 length equals 13 residues. Germline V gene lookup returns CDR1 SQVTM and CDR2 ANQGSEA. V lost 6 bases, J lost 0 bases, and 9 bases lay in between. DNA for the CDR3: TGCAGCGTCGGGGACACTAGCAATCAGCCCCAGCATTTT. This encodes CSVGDTSNQPQHF.

This chain connects TRBV29-1 to TRBJ2-1; the D is unclear. Germline V gene data show CDR1 as SQVTM and CDR2 as ANQGSEA. The V end lost 4 bases, the J end lost 9 bases, and 16 bases lay between the germline ends. The CDR3 runs 13 residues. CDR3 amino acids: CSVALTAATEQFF. In DNA, the CDR3 is TGCAGCGTTGCACTCACGGCGGCTACTGAGCAGTTCTTC.